Listed below are T cell receptor beta chains from one sample, sequenced in a study of T cell responses to AZD1222 COVID-19 vaccine. The table came from immunoSEQ multiplex PCR; TCRdb's copy has only in-frame clones and leaves some out. The table shows 90,000 to 150,000 clones, with about nine tenths occurring only once. Sample: peripheral blood, taken on day 0 of AZD1222 vaccination. The receptors were sampled from an adult in good health. The conserved cysteine and the conserved F or W are not part of the CDR3 here. The order of the fields is V gene, J gene, CDR3 protein.

v_call: TRBV4-3; j_call: TRBJ2-1; cdr3_aa: ASSPNSQGNEQF
v_call: TRBV19; j_call: TRBJ1-5; cdr3_aa: ASRRANQPQH
v_call: TRBV7-9; j_call: TRBJ1-3; cdr3_aa: ASSPKLRVSAGNTIY
v_call: TRBV7-6; j_call: TRBJ2-3; cdr3_aa: ASSPRPSSTDTQY
v_call: TRBV19; j_call: TRBJ1-4; cdr3_aa: ASSMSGNNEKLF
v_call: TRBV5-6; j_call: TRBJ1-4; cdr3_aa: ASSIGQRPNEKLF
v_call: TRBV7-9; j_call: TRBJ1-4; cdr3_aa: ASSLGGTAGSREKLF
v_call: TRBV5-1; j_call: TRBJ2-3; cdr3_aa: ASSPDYHTQY
v_call: TRBV19; j_call: TRBJ2-2; cdr3_aa: ASPSLGGGELF
v_call: TRBV5-4; j_call: TRBJ2-1; cdr3_aa: ASSKRDSNEQF
v_call: TRBV10-3; j_call: TRBJ1-2; cdr3_aa: AISGGRERNYGYT
v_call: TRBV25-1; j_call: TRBJ2-1; cdr3_aa: ASSPGQGAWNEQF
v_call: TRBV6-6; j_call: TRBJ1-6; cdr3_aa: ASRGGGGSPLH
v_call: TRBV2; j_call: TRBJ1-5; cdr3_aa: ATQGAGQPQH
v_call: TRBV2; j_call: TRBJ2-2; cdr3_aa: ASSDSGGPTGELF
v_call: TRBV7-8; j_call: TRBJ1-5; cdr3_aa: ASSLGGGGNQPQH
v_call: TRBV27; j_call: TRBJ1-2; cdr3_aa: ASAGAGYGYT
v_call: TRBV2; j_call: TRBJ2-7; cdr3_aa: ASRRQGSGEQY
v_call: TRBV10-3; j_call: TRBJ1-2; cdr3_aa: AIRLQGAHGYT
v_call: TRBV11-2; j_call: TRBJ2-3; cdr3_aa: ASSLAGGGISDTQY
v_call: TRBV4-1; j_call: TRBJ2-3; cdr3_aa: ASSQVYGGGTDTQY
v_call: TRBV5-5; j_call: TRBJ1-1; cdr3_aa: ASSTGHAGDTEAF
v_call: TRBV6-5; j_call: TRBJ2-3; cdr3_aa: ASLSSTDTQY
v_call: TRBV6-5; j_call: TRBJ1-6; cdr3_aa: ASSYSGGLNSPLH
v_call: TRBV30; j_call: TRBJ1-1; cdr3_aa: AWSRLNTEAF
v_call: TRBV4-1; j_call: TRBJ2-7; cdr3_aa: ASSQGEAGGYEQY
v_call: TRBV5-5; j_call: TRBJ1-5; cdr3_aa: ASSRSGGGGQPQH
v_call: TRBV3-1/TRBV3-2; j_call: TRBJ2-1; cdr3_aa: ASSQKGIVDEQF
v_call: TRBV18; j_call: TRBJ1-5; cdr3_aa: ASSPVQGDNQPQH
v_call: TRBV5-6; j_call: TRBJ2-7; cdr3_aa: ASSSDSLLAGASYEQY
v_call: TRBV7-2; j_call: TRBJ2-4; cdr3_aa: ASSFHRGKNIQY
v_call: TRBV3-1/TRBV3-2; j_call: TRBJ1-4; cdr3_aa: ASSQGTGEGREKLF
v_call: TRBV5-1; j_call: TRBJ1-5; cdr3_aa: ASSLSRGPRGNQPQH
v_call: TRBV4-3; j_call: TRBJ2-3; cdr3_aa: ASSQGLFVGLGTTDTQY
v_call: TRBV10-3; j_call: TRBJ1-3; cdr3_aa: AISADRADTIY
v_call: TRBV19; j_call: TRBJ1-1; cdr3_aa: ASSIPSTGGIAF
v_call: TRBV27; j_call: TRBJ2-3; cdr3_aa: ASSSWGLRPSTDTQY
v_call: TRBV7-9; j_call: TRBJ1-4; cdr3_aa: ASTRDSKAYEKLF
v_call: TRBV29-1; j_call: TRBJ1-5; cdr3_aa: SAQEGGQPQH
v_call: TRBV6-4; j_call: TRBJ1-2; cdr3_aa: ASRDPNNYGYT
v_call: TRBV4-2; j_call: TRBJ2-7; cdr3_aa: ASSQDRGSSYEQY
v_call: TRBV6-5; j_call: TRBJ1-6; cdr3_aa: ASSYRQAPNSPLH
v_call: TRBV6-5; j_call: TRBJ1-5; cdr3_aa: ASRTGPGLRPQH
v_call: TRBV6-5; j_call: TRBJ1-2; cdr3_aa: ASSTNPYYGYT
v_call: TRBV5-1; j_call: TRBJ1-1; cdr3_aa: ASSMTGTGSLEAF
v_call: TRBV19; j_call: TRBJ2-2; cdr3_aa: ASSRAAGELF
v_call: TRBV6-5; j_call: TRBJ2-6; cdr3_aa: ASSYLDSGANVLT
v_call: TRBV6-5; j_call: TRBJ2-2; cdr3_aa: ASSSVQIYTGELF
v_call: TRBV6-5; j_call: TRBJ1-1; cdr3_aa: ASSQNREANEAF
v_call: TRBV19; j_call: TRBJ1-1; cdr3_aa: ASSMRGPEAF